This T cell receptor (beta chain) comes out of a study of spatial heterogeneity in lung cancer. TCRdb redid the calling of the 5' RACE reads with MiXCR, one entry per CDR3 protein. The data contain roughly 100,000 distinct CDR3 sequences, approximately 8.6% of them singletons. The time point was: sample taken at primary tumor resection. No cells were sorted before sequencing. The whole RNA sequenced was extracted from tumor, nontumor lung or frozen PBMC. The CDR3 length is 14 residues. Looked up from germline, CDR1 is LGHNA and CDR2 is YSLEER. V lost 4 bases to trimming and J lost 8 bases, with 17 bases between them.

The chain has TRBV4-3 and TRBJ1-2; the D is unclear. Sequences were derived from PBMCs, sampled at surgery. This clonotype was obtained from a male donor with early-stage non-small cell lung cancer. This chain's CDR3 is CASSLSAVADGYTF. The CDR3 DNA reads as TGCGCCAGCAGCCTTTCCGCGGTGGCGGACGGCTACACCTTC.